The TCR beta chain described here comes from a study of long-term antiretroviral therapy in people with HIV (dated by TCRdb to 2022 to 2024). Describing the broader study: The earliest samples were collected about a decade before the 2015 WHO recommendation for immediate ART, when ART was typically delayed until CD4 counts fell. A total of 150 to 200 cryopreserved PBMC samples were contributed to the cohort by 30 adults with confirmed HIV infection, with samples collected serially over a mean of roughly six years (range 1-12). Test extractions of a monoclonal T-cell line alongside some 35 polyclonal samples showed no cross-contamination during QIAcube processing. About 40% of the roughly 30 participants with HIV were female. A retrospective serial study tested whether changes in peripheral blood TRB repertoire composition and diversity were associated with ART initiation and durable HIV suppression. General conclusions and limits of the study: ART initiation was associated with a significant increase in TRB diversity, but diversity stayed significantly below transplant donor controls even after long-term ART. Expanded TRB clones identified before ART initiation dominated the repertoire at all time points, although this dominance fluctuated and declined in many PLHIV after ART. CDR3 length ranges in HIV repertoires were narrower than in controls, and network structure suggested an antigen-experienced repertoire with only a slight naive shift after ART. Limited PBMC availability meant only the TCR beta chain was sequenced, without alpha chain pairing. Because pre-ART samples had limited cell numbers, unsorted PBMC were profiled rather than sorted CD4+ and CD8+ T cells. Samples dated from the mid-2000s to the late 2010s, and the ART regimens used may be less effective than current ones. No data were available on ART adherence, viral resistance or therapy changes, limiting inferences about post-ART repertoire changes.

The immunoSEQ hsTCRB v3.0 assay was used at survey level resolution for TRB variable region sequencing. The targeted TRB sequencing depth was roughly 35,000-50,000 T-cell genomes per sample. TRB libraries were pooled and sequenced on an Illumina MiSeq using a v3 150-cycle kit. The original methods were these. Analysis of repertoires was carried out in R inside a reproducible Nextflow workflow spanning QC, data transformation and analysis. Custom analyses were implemented in LymphoSeq2, an R package for AIRR-Seq data exploration. A few samples that yielded fewer than 5000 total TRB sequences were excluded, so that some 190 HIV repertoires were analyzed. Of the 188 retained HIV repertoires, some 60 were collected before and about 130 after ART initiation. Repertoires were downsampled to 5000 TRB nucleotide sequences, with summary statistics averaged over 100 downsampling iterations. The analysis kept only TRB sequences whose CDR3 regions were at least seven amino acids long. Diversity was measured with a Shannon entropy-derived clonality score and the Gini coefficient. Repertoire networks linked the top 5000 CDR3 amino acid sequences whenever two sequences differed by an edit distance of one. For TRB CDR3 amino acid sequences, GLIPH2 was used to predict antigen specificity groups and MHC restriction. Known CMV, EBV, HIV or tissue antigen associations were flagged by matching CDR3 amino acid sequences against VDJdb and McPAS-TCR. Pre-ART, post-ART and control groups were compared with Wilcoxon signed-rank tests and Holm-Bonferroni correction. TCRdb took over this immuneACCESS table, retaining in-frame rearrangements with V and J assigned. Such tables are incomplete; in checked studies, under half of the missing clones stem from an unresolved V gene, and the remainder is unexplained. V and J calls and clone size follow that table, whereas D and trimming were derived from the DNA. The sample includes about 39,000 clones, with about nine tenths observed a single time. The ten largest clones add up to 4% to 4.5% of the sample.

To be included, a participant needed at least one PBMC sample from before ART initiation plus at least two post-ART samples. Every participant with HIV received treatment in the United States of America. Before DNA extraction, cryopreserved samples of about 0.9-11 million PBMC were thawed and then washed. At the time of the earliest PBMC sample, participants with HIV were aged between roughly 20 and 54 years. PBMC samples were contributed by each participant from 1-4 timepoints before ART initiation and 2-8 timepoints after ART initiation, with a median of 7 samples. For every participant, serial HIV viral load, CD4+ T-cell count, ART history and demographic data were obtained. Genomic DNA was extracted from unsorted PBMC with a Qiagen kit on a QIAcube, with processing performed in batches of 12 samples. Ends trimmed: V by 7 bases, J by 5 bases; bases unmatched to a gene: 1. For CDR1 and CDR2, the germline V gene lists SNHLY and FYNNEI. From its cysteine to its phenylalanine, the CDR3 spans 11 amino acids. Only the CDR3 region is kept as DNA, spanning 33 bases read in frame from base 1.

About this clone itself: The target of this receptor is not known. The record has no base qualities; no much larger clone is one base away.

The clonotype originates from a woman aged 50 to 65 with HIV. The chain is made from TRBV2 and TRBJ2-5; the central 7 bases match TRBD2. This specimen consisted of unsorted PBMCs, obtained 1.2 years after starting antiretroviral therapy. Here the CDR3 is given as CASMGGETQYF. The DNA reads as follows: TGTGCCAGCATGGGAGGGGAGACCCAGTACTTC.